This record concerns one T cell receptor beta chain sequence. No antigen is known for it. The data originate from a study of shared clonotypes between healthy human individuals. Original processing notes: Junction-only immunoSEQ data arrived without quality scores, meaning filtering differed. Clones were read by immunoSEQ multiplex PCR, and TCRdb kept only the in-frame ones, dropping some. V, J and clone size reflect that table, while D and trimming were determined from the DNA. The table includes some 2 million clones, about 95% detected once. Trimming at V came to 6 bases and at J to 6 bases, leaving 12 bases not matched to a gene. The CDR3 runs 16 residues. CDR1 and CDR2 (germline): WSHSY, SAAADI. Study-wide findings and caveats: Clonotypes shared by all four sorted-subset donors had higher generation probabilities than non-shared clonotypes.

Naive CD8 cells were CD45RO-negative, positively selected for CCR7, excluding terminally differentiated effector memory CD45RA+ cells. The sequenced material came from naive CD8+ T cells sorted from blood. This rearrangement joins TRBV10-2 to TRBJ2-3, with 10 bases identical to TRBD1. The receptor's source is a man younger than 35 in good health. CDR3 protein: CASRKGQGPWVDTQYF. The CDR3 bases are TGCGCCAGCAGGAAGGGACAGGGGCCTTGGGTGGATACGCAGTATTTT.